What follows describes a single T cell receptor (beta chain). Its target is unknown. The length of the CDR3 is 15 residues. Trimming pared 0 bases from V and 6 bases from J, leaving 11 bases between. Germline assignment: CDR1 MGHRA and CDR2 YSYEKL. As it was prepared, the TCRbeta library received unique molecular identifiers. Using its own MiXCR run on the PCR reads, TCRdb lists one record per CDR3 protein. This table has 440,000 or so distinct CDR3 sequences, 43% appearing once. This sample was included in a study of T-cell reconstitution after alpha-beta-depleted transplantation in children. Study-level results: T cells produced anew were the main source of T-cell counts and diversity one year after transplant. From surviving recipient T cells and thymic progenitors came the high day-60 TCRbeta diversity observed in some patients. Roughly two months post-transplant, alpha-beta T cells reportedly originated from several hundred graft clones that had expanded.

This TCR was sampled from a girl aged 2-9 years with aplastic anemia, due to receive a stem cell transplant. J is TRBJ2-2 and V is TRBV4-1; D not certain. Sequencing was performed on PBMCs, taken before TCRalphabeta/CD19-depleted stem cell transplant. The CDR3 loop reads CASSQDSSGPGELFF. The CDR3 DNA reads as TGCGCCAGCAGCCAAGATTCCTCCGGTCCCGGGGAGCTGTTTTTT.